A single sample gave rise to the 14 T cell receptor beta chains below, sequenced in a study of brain T cells in children with intractable seizures. Some clones are missing from TCRdb's copy, which holds only in-frame ones; the method was immunoSEQ multiplex PCR. The sample has roughly 120,000 clones; roughly 94% are singletons. The specimen comprised peripheral blood, sampled at surgery. These receptors came from a boy under two years old with hemimegalencephaly and intractable seizures.

The chain links TRBV9 to TRBJ1-1; D is ambiguous. Per the germline V gene, CDR1 is SGDLS and CDR2 is YYNGEE. V lost 0 bases to trimming and J lost 1 base, with 10 bases between them. CDR3 length: 15 residues. The CDR3 here is CASSVEGGRNTEAFF. The CDR3 nucleotides are TGTGCCAGCAGCGTAGAGGGAGGGCGGAACACTGAAGCTTTCTTT.

The V gene is TRBV28, the J gene TRBJ2-5; TRBD2 agrees at 9 bases. CDR3 length: 13 residues. CDR1 and CDR2 from the germline V gene are MDHEN and SYDVKM. J was trimmed by 4 bases and V by 11 bases; bases with no gene match: 8. Written as DNA, the CDR3 is TGTGCCGGAGATAGCGGGAGCACAGAGACCCAGTACTTC. Translation: CAGDSGSTETQYF.

The rearrangement uses TRBV6-5 and TRBJ1-3; a weak D match, TRBD1 (6 bases). V was pared by 6 bases and J by 8 bases, with 17 bases between. Germline V gene sequence: CDR1 MNHEY, CDR2 SVGAGI. The CDR3 runs to 14 residues. The CDR3 DNA is TGTGCCAGCAGCCACCACAGGGTATTGGACACCATATATTTT. Its protein product is CASSHHRVLDTIYF.

The genes are TRBV2 and TRBJ1-2, with a possible D match to TRBD1 (5 bases). Trimming left V 1 base short and J 0 bases short, with 9 bases between. The CDR3 covers 15 residues. Per the germline V gene, CDR1 is SNHLY and CDR2 is FYNNEI. As DNA, the CDR3 is TGTGCCAGCAGTGAAGAGGACAAGACTAACTATGGCTACACCTTC. As protein: CASSEEDKTNYGYTF.

V is TRBV11-2 and J is TRBJ1-6; D remains unclear. With 6 bases removed from V and 9 bases from J, the gap between germline ends came to 15 bases. The CDR3 sequence is 14 residues long. The germline V gene encodes CDR1 SGHAT and CDR2 FQNNGV. CDR3 protein: CASSMTRRGSPLHF. The CDR3 bases are TGTGCCAGCAGTATGACTAGACGGGGTTCACCCCTCCACTTT.

The chain couples TRBV10-3 to TRBJ2-3; D remains unclear. V lost 0 bases and J 2 bases, leaving 15 bases between the germline ends. The germline V gene encodes CDR1 ENHRY and CDR2 SYGVKD. The CDR3 has 17 residues. This CDR3 is CAISESRTSHLTDTQYF. CDR3 DNA sequence: TGTGCCATCAGTGAGTCTCGTACCTCCCACCTCACAGATACGCAGTATTTT.

The chain links TRBV6-5 to TRBJ1-1, with a tentative D call TRBD1 (6 bases). This CDR3 is 14 amino acids long. Germline values: CDR1 MNHEY, CDR2 SVGAGI. Trimming left V 7 bases short and J 1 base short, with 13 bases between. This CDR3 is CASNTGHQNTEAFF. The CDR3 nucleotides are TGTGCCAGCAACACGGGACACCAGAACACTGAAGCTTTCTTT.

The V call is TRBV27, the J call TRBJ2-3; 13 bases are shared with TRBD2. Germline V lookup: CDR1 MNHEY, CDR2 SMNVEV (reference sequence). The CDR3 sequence is 17 residues long. V trimming: 3 bases; J trimming: 4 bases; junction bases outside the gene matches: 7. The CDR3 loop reads CASSLRTSGSPADTQYF. The CDR3 DNA sequence: TGTGCCAGCAGTTTGAGGACTAGCGGGAGCCCAGCAGATACGCAGTATTTT.

The chain combines TRBV11-2 with TRBJ2-7, with D maybe TRBD1 (6 bases). CDR1 is SGHAT and CDR2 is FQNNGV in the germline V gene. This CDR3 is 15 amino acids long. Trimming removed 0 bases from V and 2 bases from J, with 11 bases in between. The CDR3 coding sequence is TGTGCCAGCAGCTTAGATCGCAACAGGGCCTACGAGCAGTACTTC. Its protein is CASSLDRNRAYEQYF.

The chain is built from TRBV11-1 and TRBJ2-1, with a possible D match to TRBD1 (6 bases). V shed 3 bases and J shed 3 bases, with 12 bases lying between them. This CDR3 is 15 amino acids long. Germline V lookup: CDR1 SGHAT, CDR2 FQDESV (reference sequence). DNA for the CDR3: TGTGCCAGCAGCTTTGCGGCAGGGGACTACAATGAGCAGTTCTTC. Amino acids: CASSFAAGDYNEQFF.

In this sample, this clone turned up a few times. The junction departs from germline at one end; a sequencing error may be responsible. The chain is built from TRBV20-1 and TRBJ2-7; 8 bases match TRBD2. From germline, CDR1 is DFQATT and CDR2 SNEGSKA (reference sequence). The CDR3 covers 11 residues. The CDR3 nucleotides are TGCAGTGCTGGTAGTAAGGGACTAGTAAACTTC. Amino acid sequence: CSAGSKGLVNF.

This chain connects TRBV12-3 or TRBV12-4 to TRBJ2-7; D is undetermined. The CDR3 extends over 13 amino acids. Trimming took 5 bases from V and 5 from J, leaving 13 bases between them. The chain's CDR3 is CASSPYVGNEQYF. CDR3 bases: TGTGCCAGCAGTCCCTACGTCGGTAACGAGCAGTACTTC.

The rearrangement joins TRBV29-1 to TRBJ1-2; 10 bases agree with TRBD1. V shed 3 bases, J shed 5 bases, and the junction held 3 bases outside the gene matches. This CDR3 contains 13 residues. CDR1 and CDR2 from the germline V gene are SQVTM and ANQGSEA. CDR3 amino acids: CSVEDRGSYGYTF. For the CDR3, the DNA is TGCAGCGTTGAGGACAGGGGGTCGTATGGCTACACCTTC.

This chain uses TRBV6-2 or TRBV6-3 with TRBJ1-2; TRBD1 matches 7 bases. This CDR3 spans 16 amino acids. Looked up from germline, CDR1 is MNHEY and CDR2 is SVGEGT. V was clipped by 2 bases and J by 1 base; unmatched bases: 7. The CDR3 nucleotides read TGTGCCAGCAGTTACCCTGGACAGGTTTTTAACTATGGCTACACCTTC. This sequence encodes CASSYPGQVFNYGYTF.